The 2 T cell receptor delta chains below come from one sample, sequenced in a study of gammadelta T cells in human blood. TCRdb reran clone calling via CATT on the RT-PCR reads. The sample has over a thousand delta-chain clones, around 1.7% seen once; the top ten hold about 15%. The sequenced material came from non-Vgamma9Vdelta2 gamma-delta T cells from adult blood. The receptors were gathered from a human donor.

By sample share, this clone is medium-sized. The chain joins TRDV1 to TRDJ1; 12 positions match TRDD3. This CDR3 spans 26 amino acids. V shed 4 bases, J shed 0 bases, and the junction held 33 bases outside the gene matches. CDR1 TSWWSYY and CDR2 QGS come from the germline V gene. CDR3 in DNA: TGTGCTCTTGGGGCCCCCCCTTCCTACGTTGAGGTACTGGGGGATACTATACCCGAGTACACCGATAAACTCATCTTT. Protein: CALGAPPSYVEVLGDTIPEYTDKLIF.

This clone is labeled as large. The sample holds other DNA sequences that translate to the same CDR3. The V call is TRDV1, the J call TRDJ1, with D tentatively TRDD2 (5 bases). The CDR3 sequence is 21 residues long. Trimming cost V 4 bases and J 0 bases, with 30 bases left between them. From germline, CDR1 is TSWWSYY and CDR2 QGS. The CDR3 reads CALGAYSFLLPTAGYTDKLIF. The CDR3 DNA reads as TGTGCTCTTGGGGCTTACTCCTTTTTACTTCCAACGGCCGGGTACACCGATAAACTCATCTTT.